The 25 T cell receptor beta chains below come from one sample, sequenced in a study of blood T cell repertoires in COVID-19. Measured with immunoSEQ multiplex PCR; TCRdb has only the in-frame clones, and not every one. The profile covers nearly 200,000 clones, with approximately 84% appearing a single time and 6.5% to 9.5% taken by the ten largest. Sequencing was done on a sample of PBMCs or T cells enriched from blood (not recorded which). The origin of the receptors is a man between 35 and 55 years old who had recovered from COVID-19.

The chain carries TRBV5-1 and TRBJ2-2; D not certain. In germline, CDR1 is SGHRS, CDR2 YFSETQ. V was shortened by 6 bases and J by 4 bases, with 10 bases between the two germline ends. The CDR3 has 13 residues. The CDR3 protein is CASKLLFTGELFF. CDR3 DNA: TGCGCCAGCAAACTACTGTTCACCGGGGAGCTGTTTTTT. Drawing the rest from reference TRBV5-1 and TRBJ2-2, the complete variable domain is KAGVTQTPRYLIKTRGQQVTLSCSPISGHRSVSWYQQTPGQGLQFLFEYFSETQRNKGNFPGRFSGRQFSNSRSEMNVSTLELGDSALYLCASKLLFTGELFFGEGSRLTVL.

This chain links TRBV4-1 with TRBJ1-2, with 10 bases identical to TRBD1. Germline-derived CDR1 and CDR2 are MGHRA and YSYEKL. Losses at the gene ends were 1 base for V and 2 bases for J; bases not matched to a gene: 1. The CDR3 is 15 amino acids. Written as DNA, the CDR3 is TGCGCCAGCAGCCAAGGGGACAGGGGCAACTATGGCTACACCTTC. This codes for CASSQGDRGNYGYTF.

CDR3 protein: CASNFFGRASTEAFF. CDR3 DNA sequence: TGTGCCAGCAACTTCTTCGGCAGGGCATCCACTGAAGCTTTCTTT. J is TRBJ1-1 and V is TRBV5-6; D might be TRBD1 (5 bases). Trimming stripped 6 bases from V and 4 bases from J, with 19 bases between. CDR3 size: 15 residues. CDR1 and CDR2 (germline): SGHDT, YYEEEE.

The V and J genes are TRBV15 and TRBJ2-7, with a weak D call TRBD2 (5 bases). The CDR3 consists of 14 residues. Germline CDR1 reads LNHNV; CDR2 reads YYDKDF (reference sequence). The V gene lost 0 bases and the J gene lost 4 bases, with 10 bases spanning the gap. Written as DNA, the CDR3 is TGTGCCACCAGCAGAGAGAGGGATCAGTACGAGCAGTACTTC. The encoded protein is CATSRERDQYEQYF.

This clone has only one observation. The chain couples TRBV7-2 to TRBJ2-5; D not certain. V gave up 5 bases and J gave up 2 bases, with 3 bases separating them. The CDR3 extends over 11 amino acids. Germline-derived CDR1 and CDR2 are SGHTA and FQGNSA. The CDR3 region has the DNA TGTGCCAGCAGCCTGCAAGAGACCCAGTACTTC. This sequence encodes CASSLQETQYF.

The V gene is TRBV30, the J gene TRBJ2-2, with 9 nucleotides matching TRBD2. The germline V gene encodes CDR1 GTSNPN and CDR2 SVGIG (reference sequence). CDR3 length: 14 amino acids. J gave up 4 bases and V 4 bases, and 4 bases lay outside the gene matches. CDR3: CAWTSGDFTGELFF. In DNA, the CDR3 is TGTGCCTGGACTAGCGGGGACTTCACCGGGGAGCTGTTTTTT.

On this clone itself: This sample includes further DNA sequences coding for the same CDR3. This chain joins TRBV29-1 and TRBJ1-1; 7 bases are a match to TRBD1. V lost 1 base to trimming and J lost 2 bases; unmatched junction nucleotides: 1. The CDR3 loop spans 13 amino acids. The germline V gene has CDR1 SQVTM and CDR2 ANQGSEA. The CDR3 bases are TGCAGCGTTGAAGGACAGGGTAACACTGAAGCTTTCTTT. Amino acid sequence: CSVEGQGNTEAFF.

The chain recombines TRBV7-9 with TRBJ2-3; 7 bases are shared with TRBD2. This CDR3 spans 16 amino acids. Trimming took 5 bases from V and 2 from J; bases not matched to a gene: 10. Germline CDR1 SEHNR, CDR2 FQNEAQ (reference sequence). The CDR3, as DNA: TGTGCCAGCAGCCCTTTTAGGCTAGCGGTCACAGATACGCAGTATTTT. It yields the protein CASSPFRLAVTDTQYF.

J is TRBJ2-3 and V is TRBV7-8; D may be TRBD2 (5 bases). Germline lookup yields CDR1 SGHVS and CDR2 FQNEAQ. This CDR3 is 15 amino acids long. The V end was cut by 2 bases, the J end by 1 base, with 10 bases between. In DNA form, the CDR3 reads TGTGCCAGCAGCTTAAGGAACGGGGGCACAGATACGCAGTATTTT. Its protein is CASSLRNGGTDTQYF.

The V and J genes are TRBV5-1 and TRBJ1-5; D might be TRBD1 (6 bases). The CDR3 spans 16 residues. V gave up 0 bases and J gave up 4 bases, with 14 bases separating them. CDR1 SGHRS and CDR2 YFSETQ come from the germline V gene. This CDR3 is CASSLAPGGQNQPQHF. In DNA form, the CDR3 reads TGCGCCAGCAGCTTGGCCCCCGGGGGGCAAAATCAGCCCCAGCATTTT.

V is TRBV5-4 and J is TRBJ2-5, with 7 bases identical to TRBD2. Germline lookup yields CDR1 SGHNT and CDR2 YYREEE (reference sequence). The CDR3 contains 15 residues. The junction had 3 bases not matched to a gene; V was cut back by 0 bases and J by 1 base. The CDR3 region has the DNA TGTGCCAGCAGCTTGGCCGGGGGGACCCAAGAGACCCAGTACTTC. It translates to CASSLAGGTQETQYF.

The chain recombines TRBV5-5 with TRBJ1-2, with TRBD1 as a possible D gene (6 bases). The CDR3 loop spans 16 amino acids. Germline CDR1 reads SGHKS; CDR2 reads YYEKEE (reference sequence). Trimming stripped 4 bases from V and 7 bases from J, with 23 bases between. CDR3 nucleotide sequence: TGTGCCAGCAGCCCCCTGGGGGGGCAGGGTGACACTGGCTACACCTTC. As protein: CASSPLGGQGDTGYTF.

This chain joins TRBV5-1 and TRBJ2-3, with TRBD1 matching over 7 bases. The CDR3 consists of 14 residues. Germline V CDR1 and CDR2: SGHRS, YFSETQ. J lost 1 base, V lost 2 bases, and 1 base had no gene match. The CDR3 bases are TGCGCCAGCAGCTTCGGACAGGGCACAGATACGCAGTATTTT. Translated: CASSFGQGTDTQYF.

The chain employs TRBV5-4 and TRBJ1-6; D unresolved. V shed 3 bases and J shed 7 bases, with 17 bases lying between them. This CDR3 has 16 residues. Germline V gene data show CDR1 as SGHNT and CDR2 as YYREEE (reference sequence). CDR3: CASSSSGIGRNSPLHF. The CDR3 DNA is TGTGCCAGCAGCTCCTCCGGGATAGGGAGGAATTCACCCCTCCACTTT.

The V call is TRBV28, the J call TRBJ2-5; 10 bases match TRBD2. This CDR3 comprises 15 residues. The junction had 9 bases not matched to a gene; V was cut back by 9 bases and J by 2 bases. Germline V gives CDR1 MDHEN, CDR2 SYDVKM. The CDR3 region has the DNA TGTGCCAGTAGCGGGGGGCCCTTCTTTCAAGAGACCCAGTACTTC. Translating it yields CASSGGPFFQETQYF.

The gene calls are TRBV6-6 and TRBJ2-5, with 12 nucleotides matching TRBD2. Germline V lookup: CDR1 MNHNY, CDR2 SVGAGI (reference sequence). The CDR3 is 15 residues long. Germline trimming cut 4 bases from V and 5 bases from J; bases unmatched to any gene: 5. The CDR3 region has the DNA TGTGCCAGCAGTTTCCTAGCGGGGGGGCGGGAGACCCAGTACTTC. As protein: CASSFLAGGRETQYF.

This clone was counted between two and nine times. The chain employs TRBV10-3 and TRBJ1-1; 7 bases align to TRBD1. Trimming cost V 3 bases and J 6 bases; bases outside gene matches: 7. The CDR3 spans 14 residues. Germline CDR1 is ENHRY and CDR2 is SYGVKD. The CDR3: CAISDRGDLSEAFF. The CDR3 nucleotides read TGTGCCATCAGTGACAGGGGGGATTTATCTGAAGCTTTCTTT.

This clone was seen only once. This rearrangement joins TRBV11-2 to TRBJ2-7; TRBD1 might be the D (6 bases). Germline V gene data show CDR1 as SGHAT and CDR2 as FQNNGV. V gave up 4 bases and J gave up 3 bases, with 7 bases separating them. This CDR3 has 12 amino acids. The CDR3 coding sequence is TGTGCCAGCAGCTCGGACAGCTACGAGCAGTACTTC. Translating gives CASSSDSYEQYF.

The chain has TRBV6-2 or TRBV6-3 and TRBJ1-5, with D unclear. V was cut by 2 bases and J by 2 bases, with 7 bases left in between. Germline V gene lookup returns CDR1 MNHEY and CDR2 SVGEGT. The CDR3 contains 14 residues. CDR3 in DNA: TGTGCCAGCAGTTACCTTCGGGGCAATCAGCCCCAGCATTTT. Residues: CASSYLRGNQPQHF.

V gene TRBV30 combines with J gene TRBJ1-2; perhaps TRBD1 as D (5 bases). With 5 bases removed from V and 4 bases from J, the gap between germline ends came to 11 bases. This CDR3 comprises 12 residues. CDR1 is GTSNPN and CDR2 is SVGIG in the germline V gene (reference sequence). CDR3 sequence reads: CAWAGGSYGYTF. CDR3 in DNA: TGTGCCTGGGCGGGGGGGAGCTATGGCTACACCTTC. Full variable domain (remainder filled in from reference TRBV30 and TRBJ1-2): SQTIHQWPATLVQPVGSPLSLECTVEGTSNPNLYWYRQAAGRGLQLLFYSVGIGQISSEVPQNLSASRPQDRQFILSSKKLLLSDSGFYLCAWAGGSYGYTFGSGTRLTVV.

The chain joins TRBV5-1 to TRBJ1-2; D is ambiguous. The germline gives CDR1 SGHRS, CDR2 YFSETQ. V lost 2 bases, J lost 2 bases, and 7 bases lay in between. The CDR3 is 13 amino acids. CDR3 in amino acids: CASSLSGNYGYTF. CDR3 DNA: TGCGCCAGCAGCTTATCCGGGAACTATGGCTACACCTTC.

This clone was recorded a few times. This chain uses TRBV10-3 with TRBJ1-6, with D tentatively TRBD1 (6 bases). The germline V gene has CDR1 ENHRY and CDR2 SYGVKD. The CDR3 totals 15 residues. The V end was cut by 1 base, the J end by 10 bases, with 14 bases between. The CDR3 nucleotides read TGTGCCATCAGTGAGTATCGGACAGCTGAGTCACCCCTCCACTTT. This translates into CAISEYRTAESPLHF.

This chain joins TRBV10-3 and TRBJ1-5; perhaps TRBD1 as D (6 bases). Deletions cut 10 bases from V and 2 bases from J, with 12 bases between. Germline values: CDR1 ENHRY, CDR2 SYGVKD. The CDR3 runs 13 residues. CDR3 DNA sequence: TGTGCCACCTCACAGGGAGGCAATCAGCCCCAGCATTTT. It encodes CATSQGGNQPQHF.

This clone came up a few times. CDR3 residues: CASSFEGISSYEQYF. In nucleotides, the CDR3 is TGTGCCAGCAGCTTTGAGGGAATAAGCTCCTACGAGCAGTACTTC. V and J are TRBV11-2 and TRBJ2-7; maybe TRBD2 (5 bases). V was cut by 3 bases and J by 0 bases, with 12 bases left in between. The CDR3 has 15 residues. Germline CDR1 and CDR2: SGHAT and FQNNGV.

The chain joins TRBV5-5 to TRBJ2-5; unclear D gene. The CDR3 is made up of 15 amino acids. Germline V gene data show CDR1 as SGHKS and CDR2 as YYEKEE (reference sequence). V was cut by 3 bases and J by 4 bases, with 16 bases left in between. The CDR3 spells CASSWRLFGRETQYF. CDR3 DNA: TGTGCCAGCAGCTGGCGGTTATTTGGTCGAGAGACCCAGTACTTC.